This entry features one T cell receptor beta chain sequence. Its specificity is not known. The PCR was carried out with 60 Vbeta primers and 13 Jbeta primers. Some clones are missing from TCRdb's copy, which holds only in-frame ones; the method was immunoSEQ multiplex PCR. The table lists about 100,000 clones, 65% to 85% of them singletons, with 15% to 20% in the top ten. These data are taken from a study of cytomegalovirus exposure and HLA in healthy donors. On the study more broadly: For the approximately 400 genotyped donors, 81% fell within the Caucasian-associated ancestry cluster.

General study points: It was assumed in the presence/absence analyses that sequencing depth was roughly uniform across donors. A later analysis reportedly found that, within productive TCRs, an Asian-associated ancestry cluster had fewer N-insertions than the mean observed across the approximately 670 donors. A list of more than 150 TCR beta chains associated with cytomegalovirus was given.

The receptor was isolated from a woman aged 55 to 70 in good health and CMV-seropositive. The sample taken for sequencing was PBMCs.

CDR3 sequence reads: CASSVSGAYNEQFF. CDR3 bases: TGTGCCAGCAGTGTAAGCGGGGCATACAATGAGCAGTTCTTC. The J gene is TRBJ2-1, the V gene TRBV6-4, with 7 bases matching TRBD2. The germline V gene encodes CDR1 MRHNA and CDR2 SNTAGT. The CDR3 extends over 14 amino acids. Trimming took 4 bases from V and 4 from J; bases not matched to a gene: 4.